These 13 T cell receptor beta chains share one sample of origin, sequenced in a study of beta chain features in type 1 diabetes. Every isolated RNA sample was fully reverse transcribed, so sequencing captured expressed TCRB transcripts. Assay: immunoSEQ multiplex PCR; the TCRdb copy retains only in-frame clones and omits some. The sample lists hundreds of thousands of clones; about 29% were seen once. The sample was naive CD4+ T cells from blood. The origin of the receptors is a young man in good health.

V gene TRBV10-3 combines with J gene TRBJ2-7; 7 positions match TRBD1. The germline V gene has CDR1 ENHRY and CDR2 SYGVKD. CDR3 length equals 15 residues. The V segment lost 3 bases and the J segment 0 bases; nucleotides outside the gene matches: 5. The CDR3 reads CAISDRGQLSYEQYF. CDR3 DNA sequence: TGTGCCATCAGTGACCGGGGACAGCTCTCCTACGAGCAGTACTTC.

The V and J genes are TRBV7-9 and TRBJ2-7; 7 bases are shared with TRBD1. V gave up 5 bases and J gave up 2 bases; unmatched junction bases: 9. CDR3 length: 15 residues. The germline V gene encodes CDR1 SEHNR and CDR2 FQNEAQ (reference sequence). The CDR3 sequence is CASSVDQGQTYEQYF. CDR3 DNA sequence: TGTGCCAGCAGCGTAGACCAGGGACAGACCTACGAGCAGTACTTC.

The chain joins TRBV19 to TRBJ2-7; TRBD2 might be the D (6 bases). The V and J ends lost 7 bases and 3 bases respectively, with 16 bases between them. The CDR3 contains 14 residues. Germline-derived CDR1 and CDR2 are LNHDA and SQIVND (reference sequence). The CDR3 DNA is TGTGCCAGTACCAATACGGGGGAATACTACGAGCAGTACTTC. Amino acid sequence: CASTNTGEYYEQYF.

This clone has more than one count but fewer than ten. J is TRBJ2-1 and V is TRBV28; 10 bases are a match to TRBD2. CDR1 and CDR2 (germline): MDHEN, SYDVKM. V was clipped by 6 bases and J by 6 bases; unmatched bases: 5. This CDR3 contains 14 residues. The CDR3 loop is CASSPGLAFNEQFF. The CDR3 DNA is TGTGCCAGCAGCCCGGGACTAGCGTTCAATGAGCAGTTCTTC. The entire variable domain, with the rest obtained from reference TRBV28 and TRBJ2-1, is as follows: DVKVTQSSRYLVKRTGEKVFLECVQDMDHENMFWYRQDPGLGLRLIYFSYDVKMKEKGDIPEGYSVSREKKERFSLILESASTNQTSMYLCASSPGLAFNEQFFGPGTRLTVL.

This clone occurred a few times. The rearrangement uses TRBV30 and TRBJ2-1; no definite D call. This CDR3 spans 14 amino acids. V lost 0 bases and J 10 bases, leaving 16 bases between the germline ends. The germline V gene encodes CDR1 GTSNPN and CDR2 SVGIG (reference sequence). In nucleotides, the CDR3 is TGTGCCTGGAGTGTCCTGGCGTGGGCGAAGGAGCAGTTCTTC. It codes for CAWSVLAWAKEQFF.

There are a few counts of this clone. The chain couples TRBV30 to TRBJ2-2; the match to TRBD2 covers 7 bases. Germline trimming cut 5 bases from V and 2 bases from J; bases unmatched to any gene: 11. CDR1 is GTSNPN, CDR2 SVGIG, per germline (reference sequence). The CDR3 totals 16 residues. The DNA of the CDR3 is TGTGCCTGGGTAGACGGTCAGCGGGGAAACACCGGGGAGCTGTTTTTT. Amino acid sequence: CAWVDGQRGNTGELFF.

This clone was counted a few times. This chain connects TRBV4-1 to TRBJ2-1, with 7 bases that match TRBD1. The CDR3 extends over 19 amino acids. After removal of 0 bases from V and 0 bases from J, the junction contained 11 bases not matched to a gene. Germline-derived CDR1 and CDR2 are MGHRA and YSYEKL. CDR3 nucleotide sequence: TGCGCCAGCAGCCAAGAAGGAAATACAGGGGCTAGCTCCTACAATGAGCAGTTCTTC. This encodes CASSQEGNTGASSYNEQFF.

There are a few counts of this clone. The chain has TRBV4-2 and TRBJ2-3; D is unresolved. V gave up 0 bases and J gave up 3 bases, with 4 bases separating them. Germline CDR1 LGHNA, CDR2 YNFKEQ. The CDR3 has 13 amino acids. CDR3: CASSQDRTDTQYF. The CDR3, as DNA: TGTGCCAGCAGCCAAGATCGGACAGATACGCAGTATTTT.

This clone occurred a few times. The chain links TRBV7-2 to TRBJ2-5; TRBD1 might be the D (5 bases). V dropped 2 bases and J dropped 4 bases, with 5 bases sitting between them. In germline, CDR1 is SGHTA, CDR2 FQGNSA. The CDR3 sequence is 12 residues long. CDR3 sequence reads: CASSLRGETQYF. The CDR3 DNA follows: TGTGCCAGCAGCTTAAGGGGAGAGACCCAGTACTTC.

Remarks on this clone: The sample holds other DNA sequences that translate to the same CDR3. CDR3 sequence reads: CASSGQGNYGYTF. CDR3 DNA: TGTGCCAGCAGTGGACAGGGGAACTATGGCTACACCTTC. V is TRBV2 and J is TRBJ1-2; 8 nucleotides agree with TRBD1. The CDR3 runs to 13 residues. V shed 4 bases, J shed 2 bases, and the junction held 0 bases outside the gene matches. Germline values: CDR1 SNHLY, CDR2 FYNNEI.

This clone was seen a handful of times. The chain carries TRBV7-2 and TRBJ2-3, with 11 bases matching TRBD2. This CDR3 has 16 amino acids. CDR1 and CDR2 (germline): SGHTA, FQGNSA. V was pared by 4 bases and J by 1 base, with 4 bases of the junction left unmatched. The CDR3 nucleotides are TGTGCCAGCAGCTGGGGACTAGCGGTTCGCACAGATACGCAGTATTTT. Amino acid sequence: CASSWGLAVRTDTQYF.

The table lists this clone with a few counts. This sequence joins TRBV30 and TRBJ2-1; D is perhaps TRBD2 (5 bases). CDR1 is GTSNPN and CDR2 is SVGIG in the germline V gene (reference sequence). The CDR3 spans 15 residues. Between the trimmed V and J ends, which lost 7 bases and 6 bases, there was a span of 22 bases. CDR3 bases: TGTGCCTCCTGGCCCTTTCGAGGGCAGGTCAATGAGCAGTTCTTC. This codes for CASWPFRGQVNEQFF.

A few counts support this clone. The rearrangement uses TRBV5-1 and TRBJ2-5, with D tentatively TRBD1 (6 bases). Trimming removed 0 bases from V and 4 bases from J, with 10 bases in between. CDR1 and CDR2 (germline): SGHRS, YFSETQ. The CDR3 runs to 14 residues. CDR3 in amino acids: CASSLVTGLETQYF. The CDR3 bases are TGCGCCAGCAGCTTGGTAACAGGGCTAGAGACCCAGTACTTC.